Below are 24 T cell receptor beta chains sequenced from a single sample in a study of cytotoxic CD8 clonotypes in ibrutinib-treated CLL. Sequenced by immunoSEQ multiplex PCR; TCRdb stores in-frame clones only, minus some. Here the sample spans some 63,000 clones, about nine tenths being singletons. The starting material was PBMCs, obtained after 12 months of ibrutinib treatment. The origin of the receptors is a human donor with chronic lymphocytic leukemia.

This rearrangement joins TRBV11-3 to TRBJ2-1; TRBD2 matches at 9 bases. V was clipped by 3 bases and J by 10 bases; unmatched bases: 4. Germline lookup yields CDR1 SGHNT and CDR2 YENEEA. This CDR3 has 13 amino acids. The CDR3 DNA follows: TGTGCCAGCAGCTTCCTCACTAGCGGGGAGCAGTTCTTC. This sequence encodes CASSFLTSGEQFF.

This chain joins TRBV5-1 and TRBJ2-1; 11 bases agree with TRBD2. With V trimmed by 0 bases and J by 3 bases, 2 bases remained unmatched. CDR1 and CDR2 from the germline V gene are SGHRS and YFSETQ. The CDR3 consists of 16 residues. CDR3 DNA: TGCGCCAGCAGCTTGGATCTAGCGGGGGGCTACAATGAGCAGTTCTTC. Translated, it gives CASSLDLAGGYNEQFF.

This chain uses TRBV25-1 with TRBJ1-2; D may be TRBD1 (5 bases). Germline CDR1 is MGHDK and CDR2 is SYGVNS. V lost 0 bases, J lost 3 bases, and 14 bases lay in between. The CDR3 runs to 16 residues. The DNA of the CDR3 is TGTGCCAGCAGTGAATACCCCCGGGACTTTTACTATGGCTACACCTTC. Translating gives CASSEYPRDFYYGYTF.

The CDR3 protein is CSVETGAGELFF. In DNA form, the CDR3 reads TGCAGCGTGGAGACGGGGGCCGGGGAGCTGTTTTTT. The chain joins TRBV29-1 to TRBJ2-2, with a tentative D call TRBD2 (6 bases). Trimming stripped 6 bases from V and 6 bases from J, with 11 bases between. This CDR3 is 12 amino acids long. CDR1 is SQVTM and CDR2 is ANQGSEA in the germline V gene.

The V and J genes are TRBV7-9 and TRBJ2-5; 7 nucleotides align to TRBD2. The germline CDR1 and CDR2 sequences are SEHNR and FQNEAQ (reference sequence). The CDR3 sequence is 16 residues long. J gave up 3 bases and V 5 bases, and 12 bases lay outside the gene matches. This CDR3 is CASSHQLGSGKETQYF. The CDR3 DNA sequence: TGTGCCAGCAGCCATCAACTTGGAAGCGGGAAAGAGACCCAGTACTTC.

The chain uses TRBV7-2 and TRBJ1-2; D possibly corresponds to TRBD1 (5 bases). The CDR3 is made up of 13 amino acids. Trimming took 7 bases from V and 8 from J, leaving 17 bases between them. The germline V gene encodes CDR1 SGHTA and CDR2 FQGNSA. Written as DNA, the CDR3 is TGTGCCAGCACCTCCAGGGATCTGGGGGGCTACACCTTC. As protein: CASTSRDLGGYTF.

The rearrangement joins TRBV18 to TRBJ1-3; D unresolved. Per the germline V gene, CDR1 is KGHSH and CDR2 is LQKENI. The length of the CDR3 is 14 residues. The V and J ends lost 2 bases and 6 bases respectively, with 11 bases between them. In nucleotides, the CDR3 is TGTGCCAGCTCACCAGCACAGAGACAAAACACCATATATTTT. This codes for CASSPAQRQNTIYF.

The chain carries TRBV7-6 and TRBJ2-7; D may be TRBD1 (5 bases). Germline CDR1 and CDR2: SGHVS and FNYEAQ. The CDR3 consists of 15 residues. Trimming left V 2 bases short and J 3 bases short, with 14 bases between. The DNA of the CDR3 is TGTGCCAGCAGCTTAAGGGGTTTAAACCACTACGAGCAGTACTTC. This codes for CASSLRGLNHYEQYF.

The chain joins TRBV5-1 to TRBJ2-7, with 8 bases identical to TRBD1. The CDR3 loop spans 17 amino acids. V lost 2 bases to trimming and J lost 2 bases; unmatched junction nucleotides: 12. CDR1 is SGHRS, CDR2 YFSETQ, per germline. The DNA for the CDR3 is TGCGCCAGCAGCTTATCCGACAGGGGTCCCTTAACCTACGAGCAGTACTTC. Protein product: CASSLSDRGPLTYEQYF.

Written as DNA, the CDR3 is TGTGCCAGCAGTCAGGACAGGATTTCCTACGAGCAGTACTTC. Amino acid sequence: CASSQDRISYEQYF. The chain employs TRBV6-6 and TRBJ2-7; TRBD1 matches at 7 bases. The germline V gene has CDR1 MNHNY and CDR2 SVGAGI (reference sequence). Unmatched junction bases numbered 5, after V lost 5 bases and J lost 1 base. The CDR3 extends over 14 amino acids.

The chain has TRBV6-6 and TRBJ2-7; 7 nucleotides match TRBD2. The CDR3 extends over 15 amino acids. V lost 2 bases to trimming and J lost 2 bases; unmatched junction nucleotides: 6. Germline values: CDR1 MNHNY, CDR2 SVGAGI (reference sequence). CDR3 protein: CASSYRAGRAYEQYF. The CDR3 DNA sequence: TGTGCCAGCAGTTACAGGGCAGGGAGGGCCTACGAGCAGTACTTC.

V and J are TRBV9 and TRBJ2-2; D perhaps matches TRBD2 (6 bases). The CDR3 totals 15 residues. Germline CDR1 SGDLS, CDR2 YYNGEE. Trimming shortened V by 0 bases and J by 4 bases, and 10 bases separated the two germline ends. CDR3 sequence: CASSVAGVGTGELFF. CDR3 nucleotide sequence: TGTGCCAGCAGCGTAGCGGGAGTGGGCACCGGGGAGCTGTTTTTT.

J is TRBJ1-3 and V is TRBV12-5, with D tentatively TRBD1 (6 bases). The V gene's germline CDR1 is LGHNT and CDR2 FRNRAP. V lost 1 base, J lost 0 bases, and 13 bases lay in between. The CDR3 consists of 17 residues. The CDR3 DNA reads as TGTGCTAGTGGTTTGGGCCCCCGGGGGGCCTCTGGAAACACCATATATTTT. This gives the protein CASGLGPRGASGNTIYF.

The chain combines TRBV9 with TRBJ1-1, with 7 bases matching TRBD1. The trim removed 1 base at V and 3 bases at J, leaving 12 bases unmatched. CDR1 SGDLS and CDR2 YYNGEE come from the germline V gene. CDR3 length equals 17 residues. The CDR3 DNA reads as TGTGCCAGCAGCGTACCCCAGTTAGGGGGCGCGGACACTGAAGCTTTCTTT. Its translation is CASSVPQLGGADTEAFF.

This sequence joins TRBV28 and TRBJ2-7, with TRBD2 identical over 12 bases. Looked up from germline, CDR1 is MDHEN and CDR2 is SYDVKM. The CDR3 contains 14 residues. Trimming removed 5 bases from V and 4 bases from J; junction bases left unmatched: 3. The CDR3 here is CASSPTSGRYEQYF. CDR3 in DNA: TGTGCCAGCAGTCCGACTAGCGGGAGATACGAGCAGTACTTC.

V gene TRBV4-1 combines with J gene TRBJ2-2; unclear D gene. The CDR3 is 13 residues long. CDR1 and CDR2 (germline): MGHRA, YSYEKL. V lost 3 bases to trimming and J lost 4 bases, with 6 bases between them. The CDR3, as DNA: TGCGCCAGCAGCCAGGCTAGCACCGGGGAGCTGTTTTTT. This translates into CASSQASTGELFF.

This rearrangement joins TRBV5-5 to TRBJ1-3, with unresolved D. This CDR3 region has 14 residues. Germline lookup yields CDR1 SGHKS and CDR2 YYEKEE (reference sequence). V shed 4 bases and J shed 0 bases, with 8 bases lying between them. CDR3 in amino acids: CASSPGNSGNTIYF. The DNA for the CDR3 is TGTGCCAGCAGCCCGGGAAACTCTGGAAACACCATATATTTT. Variable domain in full (rest from reference TRBV5-5 and TRBJ1-3): DAGVTQSPTHLIKTRGQQVTLRCSPISGHKSVSWYQQVLGQGPQFIFQYYEKEERGRGNFPDRFSARQFPNYSSELNVNALLLGDSALYLCASSPGNSGNTIYFGEGSWLTVV.

This clone was counted between two and nine times. The chain carries TRBV5-4 and TRBJ2-7; 9 bases fit TRBD2. The V gene's germline CDR1 is SGHNT and CDR2 YYREEE (reference sequence). V was pared by 2 bases and J by 5 bases, with 8 bases of the junction left unmatched. The CDR3 is 15 amino acids. CDR3 DNA: TGTGCCAGCAGCTTATTCCCTGCGGGAGGGGACGAGCAGTACTTC. The encoded protein is CASSLFPAGGDEQYF.

The chain is built from TRBV5-8 and TRBJ2-7; 8 bases align to TRBD1. The CDR3 runs 13 residues. The V gene's germline CDR1 is SGHTS and CDR2 YDEGEE. Unmatched junction bases numbered 7, after V lost 5 bases and J lost 6 bases. CDR3 coding DNA: TGTGCCAGCAGAGGCAGGGGGCGGGTCGAGCAGTACTTC. The encoded protein is CASRGRGRVEQYF. The entire variable domain, with the rest obtained from reference TRBV5-8 and TRBJ2-7, is as follows: EAGVTQSPTHLIKTRGQQATLRCSPISGHTSVYWYQQALGLGLQFLLWYDEGEERNRGNFPPRFSGRQFPNYSSELNVNALELEDSALYLCASRGRGRVEQYFGPGTRLTVT.

The J gene is TRBJ2-7, the V gene TRBV4-1, with TRBD2 matching 11 bases. From germline, CDR1 is MGHRA and CDR2 YSYEKL. CDR3 length: 15 residues. V shed 5 bases, J shed 0 bases, and the junction held 3 bases outside the gene matches. The CDR3 is CASSAGTSGSYEQYF. The DNA for the CDR3 is TGCGCCAGCAGCGCCGGGACTAGCGGCTCCTACGAGCAGTACTTC.

The V and J genes are TRBV6-1 and TRBJ1-3, with D possibly being TRBD1 (6 bases). V gave up 4 bases and J gave up 0 bases, with 16 bases separating them. Per the germline V gene, CDR1 is MNHNS and CDR2 is SASEGT. The CDR3 runs 17 residues. CDR3 residues: CASSGRKQDSSGNTIYF. CDR3 sequence (DNA): TGTGCCAGCAGTGGTCGAAAACAGGACAGCTCTGGAAACACCATATATTTT.

This chain connects TRBV6-1 to TRBJ1-4; D unresolved. The germline V gene has CDR1 MNHNS and CDR2 SASEGT. Trimming shortened V by 5 bases and J by 8 bases, and 6 bases separated the two germline ends. The CDR3 has 11 residues. CDR3 amino acids: CASSYLEKLFF. The CDR3 region has the DNA TGTGCCAGCAGTTATTTAGAAAAACTGTTTTTT.

This chain uses TRBV19 with TRBJ1-1; unclear D gene. Germline V CDR1 and CDR2: LNHDA, SQIVND (reference sequence). V was clipped by 3 bases and J by 1 base, with 12 bases between them. The CDR3 has 15 amino acids. Here the CDR3 DNA reads TGTGCCAGTAGTATGGTCAGTCGGCCGAACACTGAAGCTTTCTTT. Protein product: CASSMVSRPNTEAFF.

The V and J genes are TRBV5-1 and TRBJ2-7; 10 bases line up with TRBD1. Per the germline V gene, CDR1 is SGHRS and CDR2 is YFSETQ. The CDR3 totals 15 residues. V was pared by 4 bases and J by 2 bases, with 6 bases of the junction left unmatched. CDR3 DNA sequence: TGCGCCAGCAGCGGCGGACAGGGGGAGGCCTACGAGCAGTACTTC. The encoded protein is CASSGGQGEAYEQYF.